These 22 T cell receptor beta chains were sequenced from one sample in a study of blood T cells in healthy people across ages. With a J-beta primer mix and a sample-barcoded 5' primer, a second PCR ran 7 to 11 cycles. From the 5' RACE reads, TCRdb called clonotypes with MiXCR, one entry per CDR3 protein. The data show 1 million or so distinct CDR3 sequences, with 25% seen just once and around 0.75% held by the top ten. The same data also contributed to another study, on T cells of mothers and their children.

Source material: blood. The receptors here all came from a girl under 10 years old in good health.

V and J are TRBV27 and TRBJ2-7, with 10 bases that match TRBD1. CDR1 and CDR2 from the germline V gene are MNHEY and SMNVEV (reference sequence). The CDR3 length is 15 residues. The V gene end was trimmed by 7 bases and the J gene end by 2 bases; junction bases not matched to a gene: 8. The CDR3 DNA sequence: TGTGCCAGCAAACCGGGACAGGGGCAAGCCTACGAGCAGTACTTC. Its protein is CASKPGQGQAYEQYF.

In regard to this clonotype: Sequence at one end of the junction differs from germline and may be a read error. The chain is built from TRBV20-1 and TRBJ1-2; D may be TRBD1 (6 bases). The germline V gene encodes CDR1 DFQATT and CDR2 SNEGSKA (reference sequence). The CDR3 has 13 amino acids. This CDR3 reads CSPRGDYDYGYTF. DNA for the CDR3: TGCAGTCCTAGGGGGGATTATGACTATGGCTACACCTTC.

This clonotype showed up just a few times. The genes are TRBV2 and TRBJ2-3, with TRBD1 as a possible D gene (5 bases). The ends were cut back, 4 bases at V and 1 base at J, with 9 bases in the middle. Germline CDR1 and CDR2: SNHLY and FYNNEI. There are 14 residues in the CDR3. Here the CDR3 DNA reads TGTGCCAGCAGTGCACCACAGGGCACAGATACGCAGTATTTT. This sequence encodes CASSAPQGTDTQYF.

This clonotype was detected only a few times. The chain recombines TRBV19 with TRBJ1-5; D is uncertain. The CDR3 extends over 16 amino acids. V lost 5 bases, J lost 0 bases, and 14 bases lay in between. Germline V CDR1 and CDR2: LNHDA, SQIVND (reference sequence). The CDR3 DNA reads TGTGCCAGTAGTGCATATCCGATAGATAGCAATCAGCCCCAGCATTTT. It encodes CASSAYPIDSNQPQHF.

This clonotype has only a few counts. The rearrangement links TRBV6-1 to TRBJ2-7; 8 bases match TRBD1. The V segment lost 6 bases and the J segment 4 bases; nucleotides outside the gene matches: 11. CDR3 size: 15 residues. CDR1 is MNHNS and CDR2 is SASEGT in the germline V gene. The DNA for the CDR3 is TGTGCCAGCAGATTAGACAGGGGACGATTTTACGAGCAGTACTTC. Protein product: CASRLDRGRFYEQYF.

The rearrangement links TRBV7-3 to TRBJ2-5, with 9 bases lining up with TRBD2. The J call is doubtful: the DNA matches TRBJ2-1 better. CDR1 is SGHTA and CDR2 is FQGTGA in the germline V gene. CDR3 length: 15 amino acids. The CDR3 DNA reads as TGTGCCAGCAGCTTAAAACTAGCGGGTCGCAATGAGCAGTTCTTC. This gives the protein CASSLKLAGRNEQFF.

There are a few counts of this clonotype. V gene TRBV13 combines with J gene TRBJ2-7; D might be TRBD1 (5 bases). This CDR3 is built from 14 residues. Germline lookup yields CDR1 PRHDT and CDR2 FYEKMQ (reference sequence). V was shortened by 0 bases and J by 4 bases, with 10 bases between the two germline ends. CDR3 nucleotides: TGTGCCAGCAGCTTAGGCCTGCAGGGATACGAGCAGTACTTC. Translation gives CASSLGLQGYEQYF. The full variable domain, in which reference TRBV13 and TRBJ2-7 provide the parts outside the CDR3, is AAGVIQSPRHLIKEKRETATLKCYPIPRHDTVYWYQQGPGQDPQFLISFYEKMQSDKGSIPDRFSAQQFSDYHSELNMSSLELGDSALYFCASSLGLQGYEQYFGPGTRLTVT.

This clonotype was counted only a few times. The rearrangement joins TRBV5-5 to TRBJ1-2; D is possibly TRBD1 (5 bases). Trimming took off 5 bases at V and 3 bases at J, with 20 bases between the two ends. CDR3 size: 16 residues. Germline assignment: CDR1 SGHKS and CDR2 YYEKEE (reference sequence). The CDR3 loop is CASRIAGFLSYYGYTF. Here the CDR3 DNA reads TGTGCCAGCAGGATCGCAGGGTTTCTATCCTACTATGGCTACACCTTC. The full variable domain, rest sourced from reference TRBV5-5 and TRBJ1-2, is DAGVTQSPTHLIKTRGQQVTLRCSPISGHKSVSWYQQVLGQGPQFIFQYYEKEERGRGNFPDRFSARQFPNYSSELNVNALLLGDSALYLCASRIAGFLSYYGYTFGSGTRLTVV.

This clonotype has just a few counts. The chain links TRBV20-1 to TRBJ2-3; the D gene is possibly TRBD2 (5 bases). CDR3 length: 15 residues. The germline V and J ends were trimmed by 6 bases and 0 bases, with 16 bases remaining between them. The V gene's germline CDR1 is DFQATT and CDR2 SNEGSKA (reference sequence). CDR3 in DNA: TGCAGTGCGGGAACTAGGGCATCTAGCACAGATACGCAGTATTTT. Protein product: CSAGTRASSTDTQYF.

Written as DNA, the CDR3 is TGTGCCATCCGGGTAGCGGGAGACTCCTACAATGAGCAGTTCTTC. It is translated as CAIRVAGDSYNEQFF. The chain joins TRBV10-3 to TRBJ2-1; 9 bases match TRBD2. This CDR3 is built from 15 residues. Germline V gene lookup returns CDR1 ENHRY and CDR2 SYGVKD. Losses at the gene ends were 8 bases for V and 0 bases for J; bases not matched to a gene: 5.

This clonotype was detected ten times or more. The chain employs TRBV28 and TRBJ2-5; 8 bases line up with TRBD1. The CDR3 runs to 14 residues. V lost 6 bases, J lost 5 bases, and 8 bases stayed unmatched. Germline values: CDR1 MDHEN, CDR2 SYDVKM. The CDR3 bases are TGTGCCAGCAGAGAGGACAGGGCTTGGGAGACCCAGTACTTC. Translated: CASREDRAWETQYF.

The chain is built from TRBV20-1 and TRBJ2-5; D gene unclear. CDR1 and CDR2 (germline): DFQATT, SNEGSKA (reference sequence). V was clipped by 0 bases and J by 11 bases, with 10 bases between them. The CDR3 loop spans 11 amino acids. CDR3 in amino acids: CSARDRVGQYF. Here the CDR3 DNA reads TGCAGTGCTAGAGATAGGGTTGGGCAGTACTTC.

V usage is TRBV11-1 and J usage is TRBJ2-6; 8 nucleotides line up with TRBD1. This CDR3 has 15 amino acids. CDR1 and CDR2 from the germline V gene are SGHAT and FQDESV (reference sequence). V lost 11 bases to trimming and J lost 0 bases; unmatched junction nucleotides: 6. The CDR3 DNA is TGTGCCTCCGACAGGGGCCTCTCTGGGGCCAACGTCCTGACTTTC. Its translation: CASDRGLSGANVLTF.

The chain employs TRBV7-8 and TRBJ2-6; no clear D gene. Between the trimmed V and J ends, which lost 5 bases and 0 bases, there was a span of 8 bases. Germline lookup yields CDR1 SGHVS and CDR2 FQNEAQ. The CDR3 loop spans 15 amino acids. The CDR3 reads CASSPGFSGANVLTF. Written as DNA, the CDR3 is TGTGCCAGCAGCCCCGGGTTCTCTGGGGCCAACGTCCTGACTTTC.

This clonotype was detected a few times. At one end, the junction sequence differs from germline, possibly due to a read error. This chain links TRBV28 with TRBJ1-6, with D uncertain. The CDR3 loop spans 14 amino acids. Germline V gene sequence: CDR1 MDHEN, CDR2 SYDVKM. This CDR3 is CTSSFLGGGSPLHF. DNA for the CDR3: TGTACCAGCAGTTTCCTGGGCGGCGGTTCACCCCTCCACTTT.

This clonotype was seen ten or more times. The CDR3 spells CASSPAGDTQYF. The CDR3 DNA reads as TGTGCCAGCAGCCCCGCAGGGGATACGCAGTATTTT. The gene calls are TRBV7-8 and TRBJ2-3; TRBD1 might be the D (5 bases). The germline V gene encodes CDR1 SGHVS and CDR2 FQNEAQ. Trimming took off 5 bases at V and 6 bases at J, with 9 bases between the two ends. CDR3 length equals 12 residues.

The genes are TRBV28 and TRBJ1-6; tentative D call: TRBD1 (5 bases). V lost 4 bases and J lost 7, with 8 bases in between. The CDR3 covers 13 residues. Per germline, CDR1 MDHEN and CDR2 SYDVKM. The DNA for the CDR3 is TGTGCCAGCAGTTGGACATTAAATTCACCCCTCCACTTT. Amino acid sequence: CASSWTLNSPLHF.

This chain links TRBV6-5 with TRBJ1-4, with unresolved D. Per germline, CDR1 MNHEY and CDR2 SVGAGI. CDR3 size: 13 residues. Deletions cut 2 bases from V and 4 bases from J, with 5 bases between. The DNA for the CDR3 is TGTGCCAGCAGTTACGGAGTTAATGAAAAACTGTTTTTT. Protein product: CASSYGVNEKLFF.

This sequence joins TRBV3-1 and TRBJ2-3; 7 bases match TRBD1. J was trimmed by 6 bases and V by 2 bases; bases with no gene match: 8. The CDR3 spans 15 residues. CDR1 and CDR2 (germline): LGHDT, YNNKEL (reference sequence). CDR3 amino acids: CASSQTNRGKDTQYF. CDR3 in DNA: TGTGCCAGCAGCCAAACCAACAGGGGAAAGGATACGCAGTATTTT.

In this sample, this clonotype turned up a few times. The chain couples TRBV7-9 to TRBJ2-5; D is uncertain. Judging by the DNA end, TRBJ2-1 fits better; the J call may be wrong. Germline lookup yields CDR1 SEHNR and CDR2 FQNEAQ (reference sequence). CDR3 length equals 12 residues. For the CDR3, the DNA is TGTGCCAGCAGCTTGGCTGCCCATGAGCAGTTCTTC. It encodes CASSLAAHEQFF.

The chain uses TRBV14 and TRBJ1-2; no definite D call. V was pared by 0 bases and J by 2 bases, with 7 bases between. CDR1 SGHDN and CDR2 FVKESK come from the germline V gene. This CDR3 region has 14 residues. CDR3 in amino acids: CASSQDRRNYGYTF. The DNA of the CDR3 is TGTGCCAGCAGCCAAGATCGGCGGAACTATGGCTACACCTTC.

At least ten counts were recorded for this clonotype. The chain uses TRBV15 and TRBJ2-3; D is undetermined. Per germline, CDR1 LNHNV and CDR2 YYDKDF (reference sequence). Between the trimmed V and J ends, which lost 1 base and 2 bases, there was a span of 13 bases. The CDR3 totals 16 residues. The CDR3 loop reads CATSRAGRYLTDTQYF. Written as DNA, the CDR3 is TGTGCCACCAGCAGAGCCGGGCGGTACCTCACAGATACGCAGTATTTT.